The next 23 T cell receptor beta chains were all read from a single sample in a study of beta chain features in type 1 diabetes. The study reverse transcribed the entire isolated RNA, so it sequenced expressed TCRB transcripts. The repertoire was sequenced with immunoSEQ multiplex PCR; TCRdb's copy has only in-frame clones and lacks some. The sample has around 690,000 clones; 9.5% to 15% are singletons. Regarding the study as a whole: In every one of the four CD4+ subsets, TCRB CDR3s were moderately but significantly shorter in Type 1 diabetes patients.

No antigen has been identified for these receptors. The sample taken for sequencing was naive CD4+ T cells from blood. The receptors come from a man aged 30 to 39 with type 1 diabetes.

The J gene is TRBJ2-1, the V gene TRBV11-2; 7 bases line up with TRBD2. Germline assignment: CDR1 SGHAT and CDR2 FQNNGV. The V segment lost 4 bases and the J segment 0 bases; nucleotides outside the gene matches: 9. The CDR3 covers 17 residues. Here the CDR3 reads CASSSSRQRGSYNEQFF. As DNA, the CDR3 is TGTGCCAGCAGCTCCTCCCGCCAGCGGGGCTCCTACAATGAGCAGTTCTTC. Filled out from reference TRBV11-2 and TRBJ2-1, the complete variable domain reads EAGVAQSPRYKIIEKRQSVAFWCNPISGHATLYWYQQILGQGPKLLIQFQNNGVVDDSQLPKDRFSAERLKGVDSTLKIQPAKLEDSAVYLCASSSSRQRGSYNEQFFGPGTRLTVL.

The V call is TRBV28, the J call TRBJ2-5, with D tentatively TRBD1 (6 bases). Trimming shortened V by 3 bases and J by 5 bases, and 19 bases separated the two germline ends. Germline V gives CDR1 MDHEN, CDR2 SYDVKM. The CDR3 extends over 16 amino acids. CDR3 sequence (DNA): TGTGCCAGCAGTTTCCCCCGATGGGGGCAGGGCGAGACCCAGTACTTC. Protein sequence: CASSFPRWGQGETQYF.

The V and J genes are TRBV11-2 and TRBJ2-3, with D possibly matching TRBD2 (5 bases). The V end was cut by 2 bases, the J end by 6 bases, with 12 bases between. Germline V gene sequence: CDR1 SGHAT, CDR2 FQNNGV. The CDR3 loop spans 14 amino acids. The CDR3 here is CASSLLVGGDTQYF. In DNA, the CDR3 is TGTGCCAGCAGCTTACTTGTTGGCGGGGATACGCAGTATTTT.

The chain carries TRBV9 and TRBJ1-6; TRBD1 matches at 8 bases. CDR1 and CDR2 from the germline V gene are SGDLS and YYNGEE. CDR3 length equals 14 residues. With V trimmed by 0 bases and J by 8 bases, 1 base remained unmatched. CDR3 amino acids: CASSVATGDSPLHF. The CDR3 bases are TGTGCCAGCAGCGTAGCGACAGGGGATTCACCCCTCCACTTT. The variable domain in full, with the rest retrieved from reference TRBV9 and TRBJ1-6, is DSGVTQTPKHLITATGQRVTLRCSPRSGDLSVYWYQQSLDQGLQFLIQYYNGEERAKGNILERFSAQQFPDLHSELNLSSLELGDSALYFCASSVATGDSPLHFGNGTRLTVT.

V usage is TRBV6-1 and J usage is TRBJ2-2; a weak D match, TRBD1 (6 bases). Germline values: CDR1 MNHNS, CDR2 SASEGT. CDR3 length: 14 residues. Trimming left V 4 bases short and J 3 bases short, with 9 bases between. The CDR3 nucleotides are TGTGCCAGCAGTGGACAGGATTACACCGGGGAGCTGTTTTTT. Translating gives CASSGQDYTGELFF.

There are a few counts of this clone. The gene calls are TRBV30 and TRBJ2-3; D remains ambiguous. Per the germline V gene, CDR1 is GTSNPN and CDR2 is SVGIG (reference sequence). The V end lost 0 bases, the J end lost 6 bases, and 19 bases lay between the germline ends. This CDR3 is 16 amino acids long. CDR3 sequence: CAWSVGSGWGSDTQYF. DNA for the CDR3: TGTGCCTGGAGTGTAGGTTCAGGTTGGGGTTCGGATACGCAGTATTTT.

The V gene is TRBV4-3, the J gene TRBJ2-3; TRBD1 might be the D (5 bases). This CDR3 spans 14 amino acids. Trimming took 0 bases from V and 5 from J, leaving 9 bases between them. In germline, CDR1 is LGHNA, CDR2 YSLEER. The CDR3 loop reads CASSQDRGLDTQYF. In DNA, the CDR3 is TGCGCCAGCAGCCAAGATAGGGGCCTAGATACGCAGTATTTT.

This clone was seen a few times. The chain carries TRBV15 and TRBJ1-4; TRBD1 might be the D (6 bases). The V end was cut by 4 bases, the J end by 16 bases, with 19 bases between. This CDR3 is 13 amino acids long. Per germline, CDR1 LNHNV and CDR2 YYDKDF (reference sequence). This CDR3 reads CATSKRESGTRFF. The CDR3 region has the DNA TGTGCCACCAGCAAACGGGAGTCGGGGACAAGGTTTTTT.

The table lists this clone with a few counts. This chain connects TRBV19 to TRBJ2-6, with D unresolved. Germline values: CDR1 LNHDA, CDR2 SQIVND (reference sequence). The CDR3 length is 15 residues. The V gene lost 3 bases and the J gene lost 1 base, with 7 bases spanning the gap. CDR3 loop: CASSIIRSGANVLTF. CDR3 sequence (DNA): TGTGCCAGTAGTATTATTCGGTCTGGGGCCAACGTCCTGACTTTC.

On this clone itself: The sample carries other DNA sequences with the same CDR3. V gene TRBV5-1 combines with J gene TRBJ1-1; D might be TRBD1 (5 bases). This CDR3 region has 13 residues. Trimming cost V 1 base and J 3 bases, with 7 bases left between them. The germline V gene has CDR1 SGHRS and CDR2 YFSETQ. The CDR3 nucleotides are TGCGCCAGCAGCTTGCAGGGTGACACTGAAGCTTTCTTT. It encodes CASSLQGDTEAFF.

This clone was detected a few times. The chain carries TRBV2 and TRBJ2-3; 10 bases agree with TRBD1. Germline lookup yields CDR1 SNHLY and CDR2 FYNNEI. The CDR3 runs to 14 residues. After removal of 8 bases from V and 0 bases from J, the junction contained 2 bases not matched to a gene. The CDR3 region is CASRTGGSTDTQYF. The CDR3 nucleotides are TGTGCCAGCCGGACAGGGGGTAGCACAGATACGCAGTATTTT. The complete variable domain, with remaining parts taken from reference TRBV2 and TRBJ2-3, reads EPEVTQTPSHQVTQMGQEVILRCVPISNHLYFYWYRQILGQKVEFLVSFYNNEISEKSEIFDDQFSVERPDGSNFTLKIRSTKLEDSAMYFCASRTGGSTDTQYFGPGTRLTVL.

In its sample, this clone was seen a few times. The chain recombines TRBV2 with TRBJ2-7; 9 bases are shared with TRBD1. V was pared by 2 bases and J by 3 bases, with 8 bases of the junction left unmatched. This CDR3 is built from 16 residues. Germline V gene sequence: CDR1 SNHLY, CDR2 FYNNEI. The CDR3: CASSEPPGQGNYEQYF. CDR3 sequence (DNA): TGTGCCAGCAGTGAACCGCCGGGACAGGGAAACTACGAGCAGTACTTC.

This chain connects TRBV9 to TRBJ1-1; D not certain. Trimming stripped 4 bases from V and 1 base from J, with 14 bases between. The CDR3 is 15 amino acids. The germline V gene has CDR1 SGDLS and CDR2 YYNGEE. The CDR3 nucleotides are TGTGCCAGCAGCCCGCAGGTCTTTGGGAACACTGAAGCTTTCTTT. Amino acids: CASSPQVFGNTEAFF.

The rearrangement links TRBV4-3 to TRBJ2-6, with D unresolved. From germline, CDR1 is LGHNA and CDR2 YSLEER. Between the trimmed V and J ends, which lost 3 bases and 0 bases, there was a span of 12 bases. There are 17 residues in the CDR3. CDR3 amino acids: CASSHPTPISGANVLTF. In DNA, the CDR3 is TGCGCCAGCAGCCACCCTACACCGATCTCTGGGGCCAACGTCCTGACTTTC.

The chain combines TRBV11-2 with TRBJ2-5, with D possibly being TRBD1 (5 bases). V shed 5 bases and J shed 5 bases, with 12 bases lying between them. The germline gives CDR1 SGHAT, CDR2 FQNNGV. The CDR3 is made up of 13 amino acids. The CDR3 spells CASSRRTKETQYF. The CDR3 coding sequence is TGTGCCAGCAGCCGTCGGACAAAGGAGACCCAGTACTTC.

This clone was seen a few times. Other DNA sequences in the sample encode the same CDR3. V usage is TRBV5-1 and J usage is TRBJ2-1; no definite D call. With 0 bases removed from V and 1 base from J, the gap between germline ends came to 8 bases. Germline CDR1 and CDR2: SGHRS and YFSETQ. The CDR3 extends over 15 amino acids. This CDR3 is CASSLEQGSYNEQFF. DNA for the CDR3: TGCGCCAGCAGCTTGGAACAAGGTTCCTACAATGAGCAGTTCTTC.

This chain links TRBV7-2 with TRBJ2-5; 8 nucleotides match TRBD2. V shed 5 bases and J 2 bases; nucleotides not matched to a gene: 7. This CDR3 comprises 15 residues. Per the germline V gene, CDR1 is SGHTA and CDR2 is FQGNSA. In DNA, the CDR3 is TGTGCCAGCAGCCTCGGGACTAGACGACAAGAGACCCAGTACTTC. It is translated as CASSLGTRRQETQYF.

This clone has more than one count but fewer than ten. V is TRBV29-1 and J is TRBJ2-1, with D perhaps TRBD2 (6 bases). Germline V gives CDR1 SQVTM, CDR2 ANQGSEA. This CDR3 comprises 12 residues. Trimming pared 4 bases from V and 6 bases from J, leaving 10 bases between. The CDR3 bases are TGCAGCGTTGGACTAGACGGCAATGAGCAGTTCTTC. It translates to CSVGLDGNEQFF.

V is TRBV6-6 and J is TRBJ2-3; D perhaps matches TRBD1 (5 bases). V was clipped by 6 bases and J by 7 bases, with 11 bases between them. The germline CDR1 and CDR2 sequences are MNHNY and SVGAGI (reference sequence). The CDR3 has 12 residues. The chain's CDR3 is CASRTQGNTQYF. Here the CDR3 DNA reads TGTGCCAGCAGAACCCAGGGAAATACGCAGTATTTT.

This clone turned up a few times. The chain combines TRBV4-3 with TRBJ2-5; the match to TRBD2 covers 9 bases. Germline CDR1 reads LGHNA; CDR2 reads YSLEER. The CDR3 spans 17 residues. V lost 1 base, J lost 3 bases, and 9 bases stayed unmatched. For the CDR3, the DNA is TGCGCCAGCAGCCAAGGGAACTGGGCTAGCGGGGAAGAGACCCAGTACTTC. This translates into CASSQGNWASGEETQYF.

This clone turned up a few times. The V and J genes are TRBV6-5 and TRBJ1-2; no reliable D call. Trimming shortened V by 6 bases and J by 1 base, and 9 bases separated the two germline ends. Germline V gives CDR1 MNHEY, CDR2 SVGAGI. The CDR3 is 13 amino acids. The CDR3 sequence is CASSPDYNYGYTF. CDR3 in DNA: TGTGCCAGCAGCCCAGATTATAACTATGGCTACACCTTC.

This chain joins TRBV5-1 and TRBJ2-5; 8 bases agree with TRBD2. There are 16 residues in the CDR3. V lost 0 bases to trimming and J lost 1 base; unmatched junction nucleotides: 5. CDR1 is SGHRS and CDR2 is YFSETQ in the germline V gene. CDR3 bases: TGCGCCAGCAGCTTGGGACTAGCGAGGCCCCAAGAGACCCAGTACTTC. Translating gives CASSLGLARPQETQYF.

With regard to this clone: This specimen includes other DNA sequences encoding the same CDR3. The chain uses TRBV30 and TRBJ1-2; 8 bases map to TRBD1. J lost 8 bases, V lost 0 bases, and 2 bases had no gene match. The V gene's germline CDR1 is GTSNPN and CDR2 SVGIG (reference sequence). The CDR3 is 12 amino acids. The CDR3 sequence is CAWSVGTGGYTF. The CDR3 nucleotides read TGTGCCTGGAGTGTAGGGACAGGCGGCTACACCTTC.